This TCR beta chain was profiled in a study of monozygotic twins with inflammatory bowel disease. Overall study findings and caveats: Support was lacking for any single strong IBD-associated signal or clonotype. IBD patients, compared with healthy twins, shared fewer clonotypes with others (especially with disease activity).

The CDR3 covers 18 residues. Germline V gene data show CDR1 as SQVTM and CDR2 as ANQGSEA. With regard to this clonotype: Its antigen is not known.

Every TCR library drew on approximately 3.5 ug of total RNA. TCRalpha along with TCRbeta cDNA was subjected to two nested PCRs lasting 16 and 9 cycles. From its re-call of the 5' RACE reads, TCRdb lists each CDR3 protein once, without DNA. This sample's table reports some 170,000 distinct CDR3 sequences. The TCR comes from a human donor with ulcerative colitis or Crohn's disease, or a healthy co-twin of an affected twin (not recorded which). The sample was blood. The chain is built from TRBV29-1 and TRBJ2-7; TCRdb calls TRBD2, which cannot be checked without DNA. CDR3 sequence reads: CSVEALTSGRTSIYEQYF.